Included here is one T cell receptor (beta chain) sequence, with context. This entry belongs to a study of glioma-infiltrating T cells. The CDR3 length is 16 residues. V lost 0 bases and J 5 bases, leaving 13 bases between the germline ends. Looked up from germline, CDR1 is KGHDR and CDR2 is SFDVKD. Amplification of TCR alpha and beta CDR3 regions from RNA used iRepertoire nested multiplex PCR. TCRdb re-called the multiplex PCR reads through MiXCR, storing one row per CDR3 protein. The sample lists under 150,000 distinct CDR3 sequences, approximately 24% occurring once. This TCR was sampled from a human donor with low-grade glioma or glioblastoma, undergoing nonglioma brain surgery, or in good health (not recorded which). Material for sequencing was glioma tissue, nonneoplastic brain tissue, or PBMCs (not recorded which). V is TRBV24-1 and J is TRBJ2-1, with a weak D call TRBD1 (6 bases). The DNA for the CDR3 is TGTGCCACCAGTGATTTGACAGGGTATGGTGACAATGAGCAGTTCTTC. Protein sequence: CATSDLTGYGDNEQFF.